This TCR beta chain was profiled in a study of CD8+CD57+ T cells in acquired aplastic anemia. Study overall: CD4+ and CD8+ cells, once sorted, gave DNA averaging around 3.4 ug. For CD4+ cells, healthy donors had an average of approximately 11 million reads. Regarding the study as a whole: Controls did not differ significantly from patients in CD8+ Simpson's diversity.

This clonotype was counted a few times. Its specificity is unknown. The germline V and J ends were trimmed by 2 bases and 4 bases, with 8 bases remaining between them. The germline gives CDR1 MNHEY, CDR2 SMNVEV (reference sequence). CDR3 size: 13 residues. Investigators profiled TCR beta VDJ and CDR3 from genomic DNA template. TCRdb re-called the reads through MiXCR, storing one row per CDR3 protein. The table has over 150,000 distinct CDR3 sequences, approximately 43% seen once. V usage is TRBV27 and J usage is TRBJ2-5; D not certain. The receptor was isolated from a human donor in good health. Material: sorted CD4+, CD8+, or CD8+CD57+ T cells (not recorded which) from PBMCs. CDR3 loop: CASSLKLRETQYF. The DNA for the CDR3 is TGTGCCAGCAGTTTAAAATTACGAGAGACCCAGTACTTC.